This paragraph covers one TCR beta chain sequence. This entry is derived from a study of blood T cell repertoires in COVID-19. On the study more broadly: The cDNA or gDNA used as material had been derived from T cells, B-cell-depleted T cells, or PBMCs.

As handled by the study authors: It was from reference gene primer amplification that nucleated cell counts were estimated. TCRdb's table, derived via immunoSEQ multiplex PCR, lists solely in-frame clones and lacks some. V, J and clone size derive from that table, while D and trimming were established from the DNA sequence. Among 85,000 to 120,000 clones listed, over 60% were seen once. The CDR3 is made up of 14 amino acids. Germline CDR1 LGHNA, CDR2 YSLEER. V lost 4 bases to trimming and J lost 2 bases, with 8 bases between them. Sequencing was performed on peripheral blood. The sequence was collected from an elderly man with COVID-19, enrolled during active disease. The chain is built from TRBV4-3 and TRBJ2-2; D gene unclear. The CDR3 DNA follows: TGCGCCAGCAGCCTCGAACAAAACACCGGGGAGCTGTTTTTT. This codes for CASSLEQNTGELFF.